This is a list of T cell receptor beta chains from one sample in a study of T cells after yellow fever vaccination. TCRdb used MiXCR to reprocess the 5' RACE reads, holding one entry per CDR3 protein. The sample records some 260,000 distinct CDR3 sequences, roughly 5.2% being singletons. The specimen was CD4+ T cells sorted from PBMCs, collected on the day of the yellow fever booster vaccination. Receptors were obtained from a man aged 18 to 29 who received the YFV17D yellow fever vaccine. Both conserved end residues are part of each CDR3. Each record gives: D gene, V gene, clone size, J gene, CDR3 protein, CDR3 DNA. D genes are given only for firm matches. Clone size appears in some rows only: once, few, many, or a class for an expanded clone.

D: .
V: TRBV18
size: few
J: TRBJ1-1
CDR3: CASSPQGHTTTEAFF
DNA: TGTGCCAGCTCACCTCAGGGGCATACGACCACTGAAGCTTTCTTT

D: .
V: TRBV6-8
size: .
J: TRBJ2-3
CDR3: CASSDTSDRNVTDTQYF
DNA: TGTGCCAGCAGTGATACCTCGGACAGAAATGTTACAGATACGCAGTATTTT

D: .
V: TRBV10-3
size: many
J: TRBJ2-1
CDR3: CAIKGLYNEQFF
DNA: TGTGCCATCAAGGGACTGTACAATGAGCAGTTCTTC

D: .
V: TRBV10-3
size: few
J: TRBJ1-4
CDR3: CAISEARTGYPEKLFF
DNA: TGTGCCATCAGTGAGGCGAGAACAGGGTATCCTGAAAAACTGTTTTTT

D: .
V: TRBV3-1
size: .
J: TRBJ2-4
CDR3: CASSQDAEVANIQYF
DNA: TGTGCCAGCAGCCAAGATGCCGAGGTAGCAAACATTCAGTACTTC

D: TRBD2
V: TRBV7-2
size: .
J: TRBJ2-2
CDR3: CASSLSSGDTGELFF
DNA: TGTGCCAGCAGTTTGTCTAGCGGGGACACCGGGGAGCTGTTTTTT

D: .
V: TRBV4-3
size: .
J: TRBJ1-3
CDR3: CASSHRDIGGLSGNTIYF
DNA: TGCGCCAGCAGCCATCGGGACATCGGGGGACTCTCTGGAAACACCATATATTTT

D: .
V: TRBV15
size: many
J: TRBJ1-1
CDR3: CAIRDDPLNTEAFF
DNA: TGTGCCATCAGAGACGACCCTCTGAACACTGAAGCTTTCTTT

D: .
V: TRBV4-1
size: many
J: TRBJ1-4
CDR3: CASSRDARATNEKLFF
DNA: TGCGCCAGCAGCCGGGACGCTAGAGCAACTAATGAAAAACTGTTTTTT

D: .
V: TRBV12-3/TRBV12-4
size: few
J: TRBJ2-5
CDR3: CASSPWDRAGEETQYF
DNA: TGTGCCAGCAGCCCTTGGGACCGGGCAGGGGAAGAGACCCAGTACTTC

D: TRBD2
V: TRBV6-2/TRBV6-3
size: few
J: TRBJ2-1
CDR3: CASSRGLAKNEQFF
DNA: TGTGCCAGCAGCCGAGGACTAGCGAAGAATGAGCAGTTCTTC

D: .
V: TRBV4-3
size: few
J: TRBJ2-1
CDR3: CASRPTTELVNEQFF
DNA: TGCGCCAGCAGGCCAACTACTGAGCTAGTCAATGAGCAGTTCTTC

D: .
V: TRBV6-5
size: many
J: TRBJ1-2
CDR3: CASSYSLKSGYTF
DNA: TGTGCCAGCAGTTACTCGCTGAAATCTGGCTACACCTTC

D: TRBD2
V: TRBV5-4
size: few
J: TRBJ2-2
CDR3: CASSLGLAGGTPGELFF
DNA: TGTGCCAGCAGCTTGGGACTAGCGGGGGGGACCCCCGGGGAGCTGTTTTTT

D: TRBD1
V: TRBV5-1
size: many
J: TRBJ1-1
CDR3: CASSAGQGTEAFF
DNA: TGCGCCAGCAGCGCCGGACAGGGCACTGAAGCTTTCTTT

D: .
V: TRBV5-1
size: many
J: TRBJ2-1
CDR3: CASSLLGQSSYNEQFF
DNA: TGCGCCAGCAGCTTGCTGGGGCAAAGCTCCTACAATGAGCAGTTCTTC

D: TRBD1
V: TRBV5-1
size: many
J: TRBJ1-1
CDR3: CASSPDRGSAFF
DNA: TGCGCCAGCAGCCCGGACAGGGGAAGTGCTTTCTTT

D: .
V: TRBV2
size: .
J: TRBJ1-1
CDR3: CASSGEGSTEAFF
DNA: TGTGCCAGCAGTGGAGAGGGGAGCACTGAAGCTTTCTTT

D: .
V: TRBV6-5
size: .
J: TRBJ1-1
CDR3: CASSYSIGAGAAEAFF
DNA: TGTGCCAGCAGTTACTCGATAGGGGCCGGGGCGGCTGAAGCTTTCTTT

D: .
V: TRBV20-1
size: few
J: TRBJ1-1
CDR3: CSARASLATEAFF
DNA: TGCAGTGCTAGAGCCTCTTTGGCGACTGAAGCTTTCTTT

D: .
V: TRBV29-1
size: many
J: TRBJ2-7
CDR3: CSVGSKANGEQYF
DNA: TGCAGCGTTGGGTCAAAAGCAAATGGCGAGCAGTACTTC

D: .
V: TRBV7-9
size: .
J: TRBJ2-5
CDR3: CASSLGGLMGTQYF
DNA: TGTGCCAGCAGCTTAGGTGGCCTTATGGGGACCCAGTACTTC

D: .
V: TRBV6-6
size: many
J: TRBJ1-1
CDR3: CASSFNDRNTEAFF
DNA: TGTGCCAGCAGTTTTAACGACAGGAACACTGAAGCTTTCTTT

D: TRBD1
V: TRBV12-3/TRBV12-4
size: few
J: TRBJ1-5
CDR3: CASRAGTGINQPQHF
DNA: TGTGCCAGCAGGGCCGGGACAGGGATTAATCAGCCCCAGCATTTT

D: .
V: TRBV7-6
size: .
J: TRBJ2-5
CDR3: CASSINPGGRGTQYF
DNA: TGTGCCAGCAGCATAAACCCGGGGGGCCGGGGGACCCAGTACTTC

D: TRBD2
V: TRBV10-1
size: few
J: TRBJ2-1
CDR3: CASSEWRGAFNEQFF
DNA: TGCGCCAGCAGTGAGTGGCGGGGGGCGTTTAATGAGCAGTTCTTC

D: .
V: TRBV11-2
size: many
J: TRBJ2-1
CDR3: CASSVLDSYNEQFF
DNA: TGTGCCAGCAGCGTCCTCGACTCCTACAATGAGCAGTTCTTC

D: TRBD1
V: TRBV10-1
size: .
J: TRBJ2-3
CDR3: CASNRDRTTDTQYF
DNA: TGCGCCAGCAACCGGGACAGGACCACAGATACGCAGTATTTT

D: .
V: TRBV5-4
size: few
J: TRBJ2-3
CDR3: CASSPDYTDTQYF
DNA: TGTGCCAGCAGCCCTGACTACACAGATACGCAGTATTTT

D: .
V: TRBV7-2
size: many
J: TRBJ2-1
CDR3: CASSLQGTAGYEQFF
DNA: TGTGCCAGCAGCTTGCAAGGGACAGCGGGTTATGAGCAGTTCTTC

D: .
V: TRBV12-3/TRBV12-4
size: few
J: TRBJ1-1
CDR3: CASSSQGSMNTEAFF
DNA: TGTGCCAGCAGTTCCCAGGGGTCCATGAACACTGAAGCTTTCTTT

D: TRBD2
V: TRBV6-1
size: many
J: TRBJ2-1
CDR3: CASESGGTYNEQFF
DNA: TGTGCCAGCGAAAGCGGGGGAACCTACAATGAGCAGTTCTTC

D: .
V: TRBV12-3/TRBV12-4
size: .
J: TRBJ2-5
CDR3: CASSFGGTRYF
DNA: TGTGCCAGCAGTTTTGGTGGAACGCGGTACTTC

D: .
V: TRBV20-1
size: few
J: TRBJ1-3
CDR3: CSARGRNTIYF
DNA: TGCAGTGCTAGAGGTCGGAACACCATATATTTT

D: TRBD2
V: TRBV5-6
size: many
J: TRBJ2-5
CDR3: CASSSSGGGKTQYF
DNA: TGTGCCAGCAGCTCCTCGGGCGGGGGGAAGACCCAGTACTTC

D: .
V: TRBV5-4
size: many
J: TRBJ2-2
CDR3: CASSLSTNTGELFF
DNA: TGTGCCAGCAGCTTGTCAACGAACACCGGGGAGCTGTTTTTT

D: .
V: TRBV6-5
size: few
J: TRBJ1-4
CDR3: CASSSSWGARNEKLFF
DNA: TGTGCCAGCAGTAGCAGCTGGGGGGCACGCAATGAAAAACTGTTTTTT

D: TRBD2
V: TRBV18
size: few
J: TRBJ2-3
CDR3: CASSPQRGVTDTQYF
DNA: TGTGCCAGCTCACCGCAGCGGGGGGTGACAGATACGCAGTATTTT

D: TRBD2
V: TRBV20-1
size: few
J: TRBJ2-3
CDR3: CSASWRGSQYF
DNA: TGCAGTGCTAGTTGGCGGGGGTCGCAGTATTTT